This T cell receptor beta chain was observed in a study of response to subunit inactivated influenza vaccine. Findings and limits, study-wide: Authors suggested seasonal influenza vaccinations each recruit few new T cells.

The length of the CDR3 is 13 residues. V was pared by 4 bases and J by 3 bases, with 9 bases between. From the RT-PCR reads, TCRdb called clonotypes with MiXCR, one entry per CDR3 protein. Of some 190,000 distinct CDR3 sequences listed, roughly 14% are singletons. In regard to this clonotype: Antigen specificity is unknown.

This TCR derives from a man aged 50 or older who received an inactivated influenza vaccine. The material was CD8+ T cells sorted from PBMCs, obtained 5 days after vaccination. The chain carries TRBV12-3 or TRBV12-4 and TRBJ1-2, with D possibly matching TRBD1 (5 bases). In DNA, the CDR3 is TGTGCCAGCAGTTCCGGGACGGACTATGGCTACACCTTC. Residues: CASSSGTDYGYTF.